The 21 T cell receptor beta chains below come from one sample, sequenced in a study of metastatic and nonmetastatic thyroid tumors. TCRdb re-clonotyped the PCR reads through MiXCR. The sample holds approximately 84,000 clones, 15% seen once. Patients were all untreated before their thyroid surgery. Sequencing was performed on blood. The receptors originated from a female donor with papillary thyroid cancer or a benign thyroid nodule (not recorded which). Some clones in this sample may be carry-over from other donors' samples.

Ten or more counts support this clone. The rearrangement joins TRBV20-1 to TRBJ2-7; D remains unclear. V was cut by 6 bases and J by 4 bases, with 10 bases left in between. The germline gives CDR1 DFQATT, CDR2 SNEGSKA (reference sequence). This CDR3 region has 11 residues. The CDR3 reads CSADWGYEQYF. The CDR3 DNA sequence: TGCAGTGCCGACTGGGGTTACGAGCAGTACTTC.

The rearrangement uses TRBV11-2 and TRBJ2-7; TRBD1 matches at 11 bases. V shed 2 bases, J shed 6 bases, and the junction held 9 bases outside the gene matches. The CDR3 sequence is 16 residues long. Germline CDR1 SGHAT, CDR2 FQNNGV. CDR3 DNA sequence: TGTGCCAGCAGCTTATTTGCCGGGACAGGGGGGCGCGAGCAGTACTTC. Translated, it gives CASSLFAGTGGREQYF. Variable domain in full (rest from reference TRBV11-2 and TRBJ2-7): EAGVAQSPRYKIIEKRQSVAFWCNPISGHATLYWYQQILGQGPKLLIQFQNNGVVDDSQLPKDRFSAERLKGVDSTLKIQPAKLEDSAVYLCASSLFAGTGGREQYFGPGTRLTVT.

About this clone: A read error may produce the germline difference seen at one junction end. The genes are TRBV12-3 or TRBV12-4 and TRBJ2-2; 11 bases match TRBD2. There are 16 residues in the CDR3. CDR3 DNA: TGTGCCAGCATCCTCGGACTAGCGGGCAACGCCGGGGAGCTTTTTTTT. It yields the protein CASILGLAGNAGELFF.

In its sample, this clone was seen many times. The V call is TRBV6-1, the J call TRBJ1-2, with D possibly matching TRBD1 (6 bases). The germline gives CDR1 MNHNS, CDR2 SASEGT. V lost 11 bases and J lost 6, with 16 bases in between. The CDR3 contains 12 residues. This CDR3 reads CASSQGRDGYTF. The CDR3 DNA follows: TGTGCCTCTTCCCAGGGGCGGGATGGCTACACCTTC.

This clone occurred many times. This chain joins TRBV12-3 or TRBV12-4 and TRBJ1-4; tentative D call: TRBD1 (6 bases). V was cut by 6 bases and J by 7 bases, with 21 bases left in between. The CDR3 length is 16 residues. CDR3 sequence reads: CASSTLNGGAGEKLFF. The CDR3 nucleotides are TGTGCCAGCAGCACATTGAATGGGGGGGCGGGTGAAAAACTGTTTTTT.

Many counts were recorded for this clone. This chain connects TRBV6-1 to TRBJ2-4; 11 nucleotides align to TRBD2. Trimming took 8 bases from V and 9 from J; bases not matched to a gene: 15. Germline values: CDR1 MNHNS, CDR2 SASEGT. This CDR3 comprises 16 residues. The CDR3 DNA reads as TGTGCCAGCGGCCGGCCCGTAGCGGGGGGGCAGGCCATTCAGTACTTC. Translated, it gives CASGRPVAGGQAIQYF.

This clone was seen ten or more times. The chain joins TRBV11-1 to TRBJ1-4; D is unclear. This CDR3 has 14 amino acids. V was pared by 5 bases and J by 5 bases, with 12 bases between. Germline lookup yields CDR1 SGHAT and CDR2 FQDESV (reference sequence). The CDR3 nucleotides are TGTGCCAGCAGCCAAGACCCGATAAATGAAAAACTGTTTTTT. This codes for CASSQDPINEKLFF.

Many counts were recorded for this clone. This chain joins TRBV7-9 and TRBJ2-7, with TRBD1 as a possible D gene (6 bases). The CDR3 has 12 residues. In germline, CDR1 is SEHNR, CDR2 FQNEAQ (reference sequence). V was shortened by 5 bases and J by 6 bases, with 11 bases between the two germline ends. CDR3 nucleotide sequence: TGTGCCAGCAGCCGTCAGGGGCCCGAGCAGTACTTC. This translates into CASSRQGPEQYF.

As DNA, the CDR3 is TGTGCCAGCAGTTTCACTAGCAAGTACGAGCAGTACTTC. Its translation is CASSFTSKYEQYF. J is TRBJ2-7 and V is TRBV28; D is possibly TRBD2 (6 bases). This CDR3 is built from 13 residues. Trimming took off 3 bases at V and 4 bases at J, with 10 bases between the two ends. From germline, CDR1 is MDHEN and CDR2 SYDVKM.

The table lists this clone with many counts. The chain couples TRBV5-6 to TRBJ2-7; D may be TRBD2 (5 bases). Trimming removed 0 bases at V and 6 bases at J, with 10 bases between. Looked up from germline, CDR1 is SGHDT and CDR2 is YYEEEE. There are 13 residues in the CDR3. The CDR3 DNA reads TGTGCCAGCAGCTTGGTGTCCGAGGGCGAGCAGTACTTC. Translated, it gives CASSLVSEGEQYF.

In regard to this clone: This may be a read error: a much more frequent sequence differs by one nucleotide. The chain is built from TRBV7-2 and TRBJ2-3, with D possibly matching TRBD1 (5 bases). Germline V gene sequence: CDR1 SGHTA, CDR2 FQGNSA. The CDR3 is 13 amino acids. The CDR3: CASRLGDTDTQYF. The CDR3 region has the DNA TGTGCCAGCAGATTAGGGGACACAGATACGCAGTATTTT.

The J gene is TRBJ1-3, the V gene TRBV30; unclear D gene. V was shortened by 4 bases and J by 2 bases, with 15 bases between the two germline ends. The CDR3 is 15 amino acids. CDR1 is GTSNPN and CDR2 is SVGIG in the germline V gene (reference sequence). In DNA form, the CDR3 reads TGTGCCTGGATACGGACTGGAGTACCTGGAAACACCATATATTTT. As protein: CAWIRTGVPGNTIYF.

Only a few counts were recorded for this clone. The same CDR3 also results from other DNA sequences found in this sample. The genes are TRBV11-1 and TRBJ1-1, with 7 bases aligning to TRBD1. The V gene end was trimmed by 5 bases and the J gene end by 1 base; junction bases not matched to a gene: 13. Germline V gives CDR1 SGHAT, CDR2 FQDESV (reference sequence). There are 17 residues in the CDR3. CDR3 nucleotides: TGTGCCAGCAGCCTAGGTGCGACGACAGGGCGGAACACTGAAGCTTTCTTT. Translation: CASSLGATTGRNTEAFF.

This clone was observed at least ten times. The same CDR3 can be traced to other DNA sequences in this sample. V gene TRBV11-1 combines with J gene TRBJ2-3; 13 bases are shared with TRBD2. The CDR3 consists of 15 residues. V lost 6 bases, J lost 6 bases, and 6 bases stayed unmatched. Looked up from germline, CDR1 is SGHAT and CDR2 is FQDESV (reference sequence). CDR3 DNA sequence: TGTGCCAGCAGTCGACTAGCGGGGGGTCAGGATACGCAGTATTTT. This codes for CASSRLAGGQDTQYF.

This clone was found many times. The V and J genes are TRBV4-1 and TRBJ1-1; unclear D gene. Trimming took off 2 bases at V and 4 bases at J, with 14 bases between the two ends. The germline gives CDR1 MGHRA, CDR2 YSYEKL. This CDR3 spans 15 amino acids. CDR3 in DNA: TGCGCCAGCAGCCAATCAAGTTCGGGTAGCACTGAAGCTTTCTTT. Translating gives CASSQSSSGSTEAFF.

This clone was seen many times. V usage is TRBV24-1 and J usage is TRBJ1-3, with TRBD1 matching 7 bases. The V gene's germline CDR1 is KGHDR and CDR2 SFDVKD. The J segment lost 3 bases and the V segment lost 3 bases, leaving 4 bases of the junction unmatched. The CDR3 spans 15 residues. As DNA, the CDR3 is TGTGCCACCAGTGATCTGACAGGGTATGGAAACACCATATATTTT. Protein sequence: CATSDLTGYGNTIYF.

Of note for this clone: Since a much larger clone is just one base distant, this may be a read error. This chain uses TRBV5-1 with TRBJ2-3; perhaps TRBD1 as D (5 bases). The CDR3 loop spans 15 amino acids. Germline V gene sequence: CDR1 SGHRS, CDR2 YFSETQ. V shed 8 bases and J shed 0 bases, with 16 bases lying between them. DNA for the CDR3: TGCGCCAGTACCCCGGACATCTCTAGCACAGATACGCAGTATTTT. This sequence encodes CASTPDISSTDTQYF. The variable domain in full, with the rest retrieved from reference TRBV5-1 and TRBJ2-3, is KAGVTQTPRYLIKTRGQQVTLSCSPISGHRSVSWYQQTPGQGLQFLFEYFSETQRNKGNFPGRFSGRQFSNSRSEMNVSTLELGDSALYLCASTPDISSTDTQYFGPGTRLTVL.

This clone has only a few counts. A much bigger clone sits one base away, suggesting this may be a read error. The chain combines TRBV15 with TRBJ2-3, with 7 bases matching TRBD2. The CDR3 consists of 15 residues. Germline V lookup: CDR1 LNHNV, CDR2 YYDKDF (reference sequence). This chain's CDR3 is CATSRGGIGTDKQYF. The CDR3 nucleotides are TGTGCCACCAGCAGGGGGGGGATTGGCACAGATAAGCAGTATTTT.

A note on this clone: A much more abundant neighbour one base away suggests this may be a read error. The chain carries TRBV19 and TRBJ1-2; possibly TRBD1 for D (5 bases). Germline V gene sequence: CDR1 LNHDA, CDR2 SQIVND (reference sequence). This CDR3 contains 16 residues. In DNA, the CDR3 is TGTGCCAGTAATCATTTGAGGGGCGGTACTAACCATGGCTACACCTTC. Residues: CASNHLRGGTNHGYTF.

This clone was counted many times. V and J are TRBV7-3 and TRBJ2-3; a weak D match, TRBD1 (5 bases). CDR3 length: 14 residues. The germline CDR1 and CDR2 sequences are SGHTA and FQGTGA. V lost 5 bases, J lost 2 bases, and 11 bases lay in between. The CDR3 is CASSHVGATDTQYF. In DNA, the CDR3 is TGTGCCAGCAGCCACGTTGGGGCCACAGATACGCAGTATTTT.

A word on this clone: A read error may be the cause here, since a much bigger clone is one base away. The chain has TRBV7-2 and TRBJ2-3, with D possibly being TRBD2 (5 bases). The CDR3 length is 13 residues. CDR1 is SGHTA, CDR2 FQGNSA, per germline. The DNA of the CDR3 is TGTGCCGGCAGCCCCGGAACGGGGGATACGCAGTATTTT. Its protein is CAGSPGTGDTQYF. The whole variable domain, remainder taken from reference TRBV7-2 and TRBJ2-3, is GAGVSQSPSNKVTEKGKDVELRCDPISGHTALYWYRQSLGQGLEFLIYFQGNSAPDKSGLPSDRFSAERTGGSVSTLTIQRTQQEDSAVYLCAGSPGTGDTQYFGPGTRLTVL.